This is a list of T cell receptor beta chains from one sample in a study of T cell responses to AZD1222 COVID-19 vaccine. This table comes from immunoSEQ multiplex PCR, and its TCRdb copy is limited to in-frame clones, with some not included. The table lists some 190,000 clones, about 86% of them singletons. This sample comprised peripheral blood, obtained on day 0 of AZD1222 vaccination. These TCRs come from an adult in good health. The CDR3 runs from the conserved cysteine through the conserved F or W. The order of the fields is J gene, V gene, CDR3 protein.

J: TRBJ2-7
V: TRBV5-6
CDR3: CASSEGGRTYEQYF

J: TRBJ2-7
V: TRBV30
CDR3: CAWGQGYPGEQYF

J: TRBJ2-7
V: TRBV12-3/TRBV12-4
CDR3: CASRSGTLYEQYF

J: TRBJ2-7
V: TRBV5-6
CDR3: CASSQTGGNSYEQYF

J: TRBJ2-7
V: TRBV29-1
CDR3: CGAQGSYEQYF

J: TRBJ2-7
V: TRBV6-5
CDR3: CASSVGTGGGYEQYF

J: TRBJ2-5
V: TRBV11-2
CDR3: CASSEKETQYF

J: TRBJ1-6
V: TRBV6-6
CDR3: CASRLTGGSYNSPLHF

J: TRBJ2-7
V: TRBV4-3
CDR3: CASSQVVRGGRNEQYF

J: TRBJ2-7
V: TRBV29-1
CDR3: CSARGDRDTYEQYF

J: TRBJ2-6
V: TRBV5-1
CDR3: CASSLAWPGTSSGANVLTF

J: TRBJ2-7
V: TRBV25-1
CDR3: CASSFGYEQYF

J: TRBJ1-2
V: TRBV19
CDR3: CASSATGDGYTF

J: TRBJ2-5
V: TRBV5-1
CDR3: CASSPSGGALETQYF

J: TRBJ1-2
V: TRBV2
CDR3: CASSEIDRVNSYTF

J: TRBJ1-2
V: TRBV10-1
CDR3: CASSSSHPNYGYTF

J: TRBJ2-3
V: TRBV7-3
CDR3: CASSSRGWTSTDTQYF

J: TRBJ1-4
V: TRBV3-1/TRBV3-2
CDR3: CASSPVLSEKLFF

J: TRBJ2-7
V: TRBV5-4
CDR3: CASSLDRVIIHSYEQYF

J: TRBJ1-5
V: TRBV27
CDR3: CASSPHPGNSNQPQHF

J: TRBJ1-1
V: TRBV28
CDR3: CASRAGDTEAFF

J: TRBJ1-2
V: TRBV28
CDR3: CASSSIREAYGYTF

J: TRBJ1-3
V: TRBV10-3
CDR3: CAINSRTGGNTIYF

J: TRBJ2-3
V: TRBV6-2/TRBV6-3
CDR3: CASSPRAGGQTRTDTQYF

J: TRBJ2-5
V: TRBV28
CDR3: CASSVGLAGGPWETQYF

J: TRBJ2-2
V: TRBV11-2
CDR3: CASSPGLANTGELFF

J: TRBJ1-5
V: TRBV4-1
CDR3: CASSLRWRYSNQPQHF

J: TRBJ2-3
V: TRBV13
CDR3: CASSLGRVTDTQYF

J: TRBJ2-1
V: TRBV5-1
CDR3: CASSLAAGAYNEQFF

J: TRBJ1-3
V: TRBV6-4
CDR3: CVPYICMGNTIYF

J: TRBJ2-1
V: TRBV4-3
CDR3: CASSQAGGEASSYNEQFF

J: TRBJ2-7
V: TRBV2
CDR3: CASSEVRDHYEQYF

J: TRBJ1-5
V: TRBV7-2
CDR3: CASSANSQGGQPQHF

J: TRBJ1-2
V: TRBV2
CDR3: CASSDRGRLYGYTF

J: TRBJ2-1
V: TRBV7-3
CDR3: CASSLTSYNEQFF

J: TRBJ1-4
V: TRBV30
CDR3: CAWGGSANEKLFF

J: TRBJ2-3
V: TRBV5-4
CDR3: CASSSGLRVHTDTQYF

J: TRBJ2-2
V: TRBV7-9
CDR3: CASSSTGAGELFF

J: TRBJ2-4
V: TRBV6-1
CDR3: CASSERGQNQYF